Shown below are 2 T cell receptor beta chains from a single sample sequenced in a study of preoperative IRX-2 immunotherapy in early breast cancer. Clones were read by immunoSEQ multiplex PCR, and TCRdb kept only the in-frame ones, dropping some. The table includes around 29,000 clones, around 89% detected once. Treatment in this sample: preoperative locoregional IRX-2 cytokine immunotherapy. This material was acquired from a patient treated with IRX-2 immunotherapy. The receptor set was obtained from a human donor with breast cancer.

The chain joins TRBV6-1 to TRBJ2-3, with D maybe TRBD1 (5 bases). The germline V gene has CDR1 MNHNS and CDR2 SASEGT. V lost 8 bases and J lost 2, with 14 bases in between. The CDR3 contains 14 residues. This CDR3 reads CASLRQYSTDTQYF. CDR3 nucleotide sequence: TGTGCCAGCTTAAGACAGTACTCCACAGATACGCAGTATTTT.

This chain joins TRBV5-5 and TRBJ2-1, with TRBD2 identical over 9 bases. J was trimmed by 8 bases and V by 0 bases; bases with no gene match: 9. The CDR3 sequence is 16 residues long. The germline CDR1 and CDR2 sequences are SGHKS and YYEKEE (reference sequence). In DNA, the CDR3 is TGTGCCAGCAGCTTGGAGGTAGCGGGAGTTCTGGATGAGCAGTTCTTC. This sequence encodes CASSLEVAGVLDEQFF.